The present TCR beta chain was sequenced within a study of T cells in Graves' hyperthyroidism and ophthalmopathy. Study results and caveats: The model anticipated ophthalmopathy a median around six months pre-onset.

A note on this clonotype: What it binds is unknown.

The CDR3 consists of 12 residues. Germline V gene data show CDR1 as SQVTM and CDR2 as ANQGSEA. The hyperthyroidism was newly diagnosed and had lasted under 2 months; the patients were aged 18 to 65. Template material for amplifying TCR beta CDR3 regions consisted of RNA transcripts. Carried out on the TCR CDR3, a first-round RT-PCR used the HTBI primer set. TCRdb itself ran the multiplex PCR reads through MiXCR, one entry per CDR3 protein. The repertoire holds 300,000 to 350,000 distinct CDR3 sequences, with roughly 17% as singletons. V is TRBV29-1 and J is TRBJ1-2; TRBD1 might be the D (6 bases). Sequencing input: blood. This TCR was sampled from a man younger than 40 with Graves' hyperthyroidism. The CDR3 loop reads CTDMDSDYGYTF. The CDR3 DNA follows: TGCACCGATATGGACAGCGACTATGGCTACACCTTC.